This T cell receptor (beta chain) was documented in a study of glioma-infiltrating T cells after dendritic cell vaccination. Study-wide context: Dendritic cell vaccination trial patients had either newly diagnosed or recurrent glioblastoma.

Time point given: after dendritic cell vaccination, including at tumor progression/relapse. Blood PBMC samples: pre-vaccination, two weeks post third vaccination, and at tumor progression. The study's findings and limits: The cohort had few patients with full blood and tumor sets. Higher TCR clonality did not directly relate to longer survival.

With regard to this clone: Its antigen remains unidentified.

Clones were read by immunoSEQ multiplex PCR, and TCRdb kept only the in-frame ones, dropping some. The profile shows about 76,000 clones, roughly 84% of them singletons. This sample comprised blood, obtained after dendritic cell vaccination. The receptor was isolated from a human donor with glioblastoma.

CDR3 protein: CASSQGEIGTGTSNEQFF. For the CDR3, the DNA is TGCGCCAGCAGCCAAGGCGAGATCGGTACAGGGACCTCCAATGAGCAGTTCTTC. The gene calls are TRBV4-1 and TRBJ2-1; D possibly corresponds to TRBD1 (6 bases). The CDR3 is 18 residues long. With 1 base removed from V and 6 bases from J, the gap between germline ends came to 22 bases. From germline, CDR1 is MGHRA and CDR2 YSYEKL.